These 26 T cell receptor beta chains were sequenced from one sample in a study of human T cells and chemical hapten exposure. The time point here: patch test 3, about 24 weeks after DPC sensitization. Treatment specified: therapeutic diphenylcyclopropenone sensitization with weekly scalp DPC. MiXCR, applied by TCRdb to the RACE reads, yields one record per CDR3 protein. The sample shows about 89,000 distinct CDR3 sequences, approximately 12% of them seen only once. The sample was whole blood, taken in connection with sensitization to the hapten diphenylcyclopropenone (DPC). The origin of the receptors is a woman aged 45-65 years with alopecia areata. Some clones in this sample may be carry-over from other donors' samples.

This clonotype was recorded many times. V and J are TRBV5-5 and TRBJ2-1; 8 positions match TRBD1. The CDR3 length is 14 residues. Unmatched junction bases numbered 8, after V lost 4 bases and J lost 8 bases. The germline gives CDR1 SGHKS, CDR2 YYEKEE (reference sequence). The CDR3 sequence: CASSAGQAEDEQFF. The CDR3 nucleotides are TGTGCCAGCAGCGCGGGACAGGCAGAGGATGAGCAGTTCTTC.

This clonotype has only a few counts. The V gene is TRBV6-6, the J gene TRBJ1-1; 11 nucleotides align to TRBD1. V trimming: 4 bases; J trimming: 5 bases; junction bases outside the gene matches: 6. Germline V gives CDR1 MNHNY, CDR2 SVGAGI (reference sequence). This CDR3 has 15 amino acids. CDR3 nucleotides: TGTGCCAGCAGTTCCACCGGGACAGGGGGGACTGAAGCTTTCTTT. Translated, it gives CASSSTGTGGTEAFF.

V is TRBV29-1 and J is TRBJ1-1, with unresolved D. CDR3 size: 12 residues. In germline, CDR1 is SQVTM, CDR2 ANQGSEA. Trimming stripped 3 bases from V and 10 bases from J, with 15 bases between. CDR3 nucleotide sequence: TGCAGCGTTGACCACCTAAGGATTGGAGCTTTCTTT. Amino acid sequence: CSVDHLRIGAFF.

This clonotype has at least ten counts. This rearrangement joins TRBV19 to TRBJ1-5, with 9 nucleotides matching TRBD1. CDR1 and CDR2 (germline): LNHDA, SQIVND (reference sequence). V was clipped by 5 bases and J by 5 bases; unmatched bases: 7. The CDR3 is made up of 15 amino acids. For the CDR3, the DNA is TGTGCCAGTAGTGGAACAGGGGGCAGGGATCAGCCCCAGCATTTT. As protein: CASSGTGGRDQPQHF.

V is TRBV27 and J is TRBJ2-5; D unresolved. The CDR3 covers 10 residues. The germline V gene encodes CDR1 MNHEY and CDR2 SMNVEV (reference sequence). V gave up 6 bases and J gave up 4 bases, with 3 bases separating them. Here the CDR3 DNA reads TGTGCCAGCAGGTCAGAGACCCAGTACTTC. Translating it yields CASRSETQYF.

This sequence joins TRBV7-6 and TRBJ1-2, with D possibly being TRBD1 (5 bases). The CDR3 spans 15 residues. V lost 5 bases, J lost 6 bases, and 19 bases lay in between. Germline CDR1 reads SGHVS; CDR2 reads FNYEAQ. The CDR3 nucleotides read TGTGCCAGCAGCCCCCTGGGGGGGAAAGGGGATGGCTACACCTTC. Translating gives CASSPLGGKGDGYTF.

The chain links TRBV6-1 to TRBJ1-6; D may be TRBD1 (5 bases). The ends were cut back, 4 bases at V and 10 bases at J, with 17 bases in the middle. This CDR3 region has 15 residues. The germline V gene has CDR1 MNHNS and CDR2 SASEGT. CDR3 bases: TGTGCCAGCAGTGTAACGGGGCGGTCAGGATCACCCCTCCACTTT. Encoded protein: CASSVTGRSGSPLHF.

The rearrangement uses TRBV28 and TRBJ2-7; D might be TRBD1 (6 bases). Trimming removed 3 bases at V and 5 bases at J, with 14 bases between. CDR3 size: 14 residues. Germline V gene sequence: CDR1 MDHEN, CDR2 SYDVKM. The CDR3 region has the DNA TGTGCCAGCAGTTTGGCTCAGGGGTACAACGAGCAGTACTTC. Translation: CASSLAQGYNEQYF.

The sample holds many counts of this clonotype. This chain connects TRBV6-6 to TRBJ2-5; D gene unclear. V lost 0 bases, J lost 5 bases, and 1 base lay in between. The CDR3 runs to 11 residues. Germline CDR1 reads MNHNY; CDR2 reads SVGAGI (reference sequence). The CDR3 sequence is CASSYSETQYF. CDR3 sequence (DNA): TGTGCCAGCAGTTACTCGGAGACCCAGTACTTC.

The sample holds many counts of this clonotype. The chain employs TRBV5-7 and TRBJ2-3; TRBD2 matches at 11 bases. TRBV5-7 is noted as an ORF with a role that remains uncertain. V was pared by 6 bases and J by 3 bases, with 9 bases of the junction left unmatched. This CDR3 region has 16 residues. The CDR3: CASTPTSGSGTDTQYF. The CDR3 DNA reads as TGTGCCAGCACCCCCACTAGCGGGAGTGGAACAGATACGCAGTATTTT.

This clonotype was counted only a few times. The rearrangement uses TRBV6-6 and TRBJ2-7; D gene ambiguous. The germline V gene has CDR1 MNHNY and CDR2 SVGAGI (reference sequence). Between the trimmed V and J ends, which lost 2 bases and 3 bases, there was a span of 5 bases. The CDR3 extends over 12 amino acids. CDR3: CASSYRVYEQYF. DNA of the CDR3: TGTGCCAGCAGTTACAGGGTCTACGAGCAGTACTTC.

This clonotype was picked up a small number of times. J is TRBJ1-3 and V is TRBV10-3; D is unresolved. V was shortened by 3 bases and J by 0 bases, with 6 bases between the two germline ends. The CDR3 has 14 amino acids. Germline values: CDR1 ENHRY, CDR2 SYGVKD. The CDR3: CAISDNNSGNTIYF. CDR3 nucleotide sequence: TGTGCCATCAGTGACAACAACTCTGGAAACACCATATATTTT.

This clonotype was counted at least ten times. The chain employs TRBV12-3 or TRBV12-4 and TRBJ2-5; 8 bases are a match to TRBD2. CDR3 size: 14 residues. The ends lost 10 bases at V and 3 bases at J; junction bases unmatched: 10. CDR3 residues: CATARAGGKETQYF. The CDR3 coding sequence is TGTGCCACCGCTCGCGCGGGAGGAAAAGAGACCCAGTACTTC.

There are a few counts of this clonotype. The chain is built from TRBV5-4 and TRBJ2-1; unclear D gene. The CDR3 extends over 15 amino acids. Trimming took off 4 bases at V and 6 bases at J, with 17 bases between the two ends. Looked up from germline, CDR1 is SGHNT and CDR2 is YYREEE (reference sequence). This chain's CDR3 is CASSQDPGQLNEQFF. In nucleotides, the CDR3 is TGTGCCAGCAGCCAGGACCCGGGCCAGCTCAATGAGCAGTTCTTC.

This clonotype was detected only a few times. This chain's CDR3 is CASNYRETQYF. The CDR3 coding sequence is TGTGCCAGCAACTACAGAGAGACCCAGTACTTC. The chain carries TRBV2 and TRBJ2-5; D call uncertain. CDR3 size: 11 residues. Germline values: CDR1 SNHLY, CDR2 FYNNEI. Deletions cut 7 bases from V and 4 bases from J, with 7 bases between.

This clonotype was observed at least ten times. CDR3 in DNA: TGTGCCAGCAGCTCGGGACCAGATACGCAGTATTTT. This gives the protein CASSSGPDTQYF. The genes are TRBV7-8 and TRBJ2-3, with D perhaps TRBD1 or TRBD2 (5 bases each). The CDR3 is made up of 12 amino acids. Trimming removed 4 bases at V and 4 bases at J, with 6 bases between. The germline gives CDR1 SGHVS, CDR2 FQNEAQ.

V and J are TRBV11-1 and TRBJ2-3, with TRBD2 identical over 7 bases. The CDR3 covers 15 residues. V lost 1 base and J lost 1; bases outside the gene matches: 2. Germline V gene lookup returns CDR1 SGHAT and CDR2 FQDESV (reference sequence). CDR3 sequence: CASSLESGGTDTQYF. The CDR3 coding sequence is TGTGCCAGCAGCTTAGAGAGCGGGGGCACAGATACGCAGTATTTT. The variable domain in full, completed from reference TRBV11-1 and TRBJ2-3, reads EAEVAQSPRYKITEKSQAVAFWCDPISGHATLYWYRQILGQGPELLVQFQDESVVDDSQLPKDRFSAERLKGVDSTLKIQPAELGDSAMYLCASSLESGGTDTQYFGPGTRLTVL.

This rearrangement joins TRBV29-1 to TRBJ1-1; the D is unclear. Germline CDR1 and CDR2: SQVTM and ANQGSEA. The CDR3 totals 11 residues. This CDR3 is CSHSRDTEAFF. The CDR3 DNA sequence: TGCAGTCATTCCCGGGACACTGAAGCTTTCTTT.

This clonotype appeared a few times. The chain combines TRBV2 with TRBJ2-2; 7 nucleotides align to TRBD2. Trimming cost V 5 bases and J 5 bases; bases outside gene matches: 8. The CDR3 length is 15 residues. Germline CDR1 SNHLY, CDR2 FYNNEI. CDR3 loop: CASSRDYLETGELFF. The CDR3 DNA reads as TGTGCCAGCAGTCGGGACTACCTTGAGACCGGGGAGCTGTTTTTT.

The chain links TRBV11-2 to TRBJ2-1; 15 nucleotides agree with TRBD2. CDR1 is SGHAT and CDR2 is FQNNGV in the germline V gene. V dropped 4 bases and J dropped 13; count of bases not matched to a gene: 5. The CDR3 sequence is 14 residues long. CDR3 region: CASSSGLAGGEQFF. CDR3 coding DNA: TGTGCCAGCAGCTCTGGACTAGCGGGAGGGGAACAGTTCTTC.

The J gene is TRBJ2-7, the V gene TRBV7-9, with D possibly TRBD2 on 6 matching bases. Germline-derived CDR1 and CDR2 are SEHNR and FQNEAQ (reference sequence). V lost 0 bases to trimming and J lost 2 bases, with 14 bases between them. CDR3 length: 16 amino acids. The chain's CDR3 is CASSLAGSGRTYEQYF. The CDR3 nucleotides are TGTGCCAGCAGCTTAGCGGGTAGCGGAAGGACCTACGAGCAGTACTTC.

This rearrangement joins TRBV2 to TRBJ2-2; D possibly matches TRBD1 or TRBD2 (6 bases each). CDR1 and CDR2 (germline): SNHLY, FYNNEI. The CDR3 is 15 residues long. Trimming removed 4 bases from V and 1 base from J, with 10 bases in between. CDR3 in amino acids: CASSGGTLNTGELFF. Here the CDR3 DNA reads TGTGCCAGCAGTGGCGGGACACTGAACACCGGGGAGCTGTTTTTT. The whole variable domain, remainder taken from reference TRBV2 and TRBJ2-2, is EPEVTQTPSHQVTQMGQEVILRCVPISNHLYFYWYRQILGQKVEFLVSFYNNEISEKSEIFDDQFSVERPDGSNFTLKIRSTKLEDSAMYFCASSGGTLNTGELFFGEGSRLTVL.

Ten or more counts support this clonotype. The rearrangement links TRBV23-1 to TRBJ2-7; TRBD1 agrees at 12 bases. TRBV23-1 is an ORF; its function is uncertain. V gave up 4 bases and J gave up 5 bases; unmatched junction bases: 6. The CDR3 is 15 amino acids. The CDR3, as DNA: TGCGCCAGCAGTCTACCGGGACAGGGGGCCGACGAGCAGTACTTC. It translates to CASSLPGQGADEQYF.

There are many counts of this clonotype. V is TRBV20-1 and J is TRBJ2-7, with D possibly matching TRBD1 (7 bases). Per germline, CDR1 DFQATT and CDR2 SNEGSKA (reference sequence). This CDR3 comprises 16 residues. Trimming left V 5 bases short and J 2 bases short, with 22 bases between. The CDR3 DNA reads TGCAGTGCTCCTCGTCAGGGGGGTTTACCTCCCTACGAGCAGTACTTC. Encoded protein: CSAPRQGGLPPYEQYF.

A few counts support this clonotype. This rearrangement joins TRBV2 to TRBJ2-3; TRBD1 agrees at 10 bases. Germline trimming cut 8 bases from V and 2 bases from J; bases unmatched to any gene: 4. From germline, CDR1 is SNHLY and CDR2 FYNNEI. The CDR3 sequence is 14 residues long. The CDR3 loop is CASDDRGPTDTQYF. CDR3 nucleotides: TGTGCCAGCGATGACAGGGGGCCCACAGATACGCAGTATTTT.

The CDR3, as DNA: TGTGCCAGCAGCTCCACCGGGTTCAGCCCGCTCAATGAGCAGTTCTTC. It is translated as CASSSTGFSPLNEQFF. The chain is built from TRBV11-2 and TRBJ2-1, with unresolved D. Germline V lookup: CDR1 SGHAT, CDR2 FQNNGV. The CDR3 has 16 amino acids. V was shortened by 4 bases and J by 6 bases, with 19 bases between the two germline ends. Full variable domain (rest looked up from reference TRBV11-2 and TRBJ2-1): EAGVAQSPRYKIIEKRQSVAFWCNPISGHATLYWYQQILGQGPKLLIQFQNNGVVDDSQLPKDRFSAERLKGVDSTLKIQPAKLEDSAVYLCASSSTGFSPLNEQFFGPGTRLTVL.